This TCR delta chain was identified in a study of gamma-delta chains in newborns, infants, children. TCRdb redid the clone calls on the reads with CATT. Of roughly 7,900 delta-chain clones in the sample, around 1.6% are singletons; the top ten hold roughly 8.5%. There are a few counts of this clone. At one end the junction does not follow the germline gene, possibly because of a read error. The same CDR3 arises from other DNA sequences in this sample as well. The germline CDR1 and CDR2 sequences are TSWWSYY and QGS. The CDR3 totals 16 residues. This clonotype was sampled from a child who was a newborn, infant or young child, either healthy, febrile or measles-vaccinated (not recorded which). The chain uses TRDV1 and TRDJ1; maybe TRDD3 (5 bases). Sequencing used blood. The CDR3 bases are TGTGCCCTTGGGGTTTTTTCCCCGGCTTTCACCGATAAACTCATCTTT. Protein: CALGVFSPAFTDKLIF.